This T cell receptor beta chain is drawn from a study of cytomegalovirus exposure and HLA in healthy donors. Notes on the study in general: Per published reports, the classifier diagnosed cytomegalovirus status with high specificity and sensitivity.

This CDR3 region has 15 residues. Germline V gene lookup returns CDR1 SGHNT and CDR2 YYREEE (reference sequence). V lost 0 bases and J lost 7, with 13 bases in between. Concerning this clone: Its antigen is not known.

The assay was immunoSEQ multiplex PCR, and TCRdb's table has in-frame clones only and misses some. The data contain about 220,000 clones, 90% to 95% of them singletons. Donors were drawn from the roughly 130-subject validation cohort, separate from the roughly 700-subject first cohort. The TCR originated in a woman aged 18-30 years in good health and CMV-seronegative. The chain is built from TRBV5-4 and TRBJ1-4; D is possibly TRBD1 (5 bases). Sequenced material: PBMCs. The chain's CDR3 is CASSLARGSSEKLFF. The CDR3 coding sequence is TGTGCCAGCAGCTTGGCTCGGGGGAGCTCTGAAAAACTGTTTTTT.